This entry concerns a single T cell receptor (beta chain). These data belong to a study of blood T cell repertoires in COVID-19. V lost 5 bases to trimming and J lost 0 bases, with 8 bases between them. This CDR3 is built from 14 residues. Germline values: CDR1 LNHDA, CDR2 SQIVND (reference sequence). Methods used by the authors: Reference gene primer amplification gave estimated nucleated cell counts. Profiled with immunoSEQ multiplex PCR; TCRdb holds only in-frame clones, not every one. Clone size and V and J calls were adopted from that table, with D and trimming inferred from the DNA. The sample contains about 120,000 clones, about four fifths of which appear only once.

This rearrangement joins TRBV19 to TRBJ1-3, with D hard to call. This sequence was found in a man between 65 and 85 years old with acute or convalescent COVID-19. Material for sequencing was peripheral blood. The chain's CDR3 is CASSGHISGNTIYF. CDR3 in DNA: TGTGCCAGTAGTGGGCATATCTCTGGAAACACCATATATTTT.